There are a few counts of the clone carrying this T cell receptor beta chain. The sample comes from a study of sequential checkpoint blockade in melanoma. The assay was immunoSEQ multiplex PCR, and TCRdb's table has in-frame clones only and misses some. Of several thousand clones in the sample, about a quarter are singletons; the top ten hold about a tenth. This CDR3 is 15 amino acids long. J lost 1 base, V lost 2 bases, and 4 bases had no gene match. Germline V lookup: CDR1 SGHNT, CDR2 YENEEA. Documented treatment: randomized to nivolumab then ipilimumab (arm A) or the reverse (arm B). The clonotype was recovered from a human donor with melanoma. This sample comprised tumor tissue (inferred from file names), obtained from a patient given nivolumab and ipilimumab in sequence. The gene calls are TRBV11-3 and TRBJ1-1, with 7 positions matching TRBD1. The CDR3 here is CASSLKDRANTEAFF. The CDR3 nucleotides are TGTGCCAGCAGCTTAAAAGACAGGGCGAACACTGAAGCTTTCTTT.